This T cell receptor (beta chain) was identified in a study of CD8 T cells in ankylosing spondylitis. In its sample, this clonotype was seen many times. Its matching antigen is unknown. TCRdb recomputed calls from the 5' RACE reads with MiXCR, one row per CDR3 protein. The table has roughly 440,000 distinct CDR3 sequences, 17% seen once. Trimming removed 3 bases at V and 4 bases at J, with 13 bases between. This CDR3 is 14 amino acids long. In germline, CDR1 is DFQATT, CDR2 SNEGSKA (reference sequence). Study observations and caveats: Reported data indicate significant enrichment of disease-linked clones within matched ankylosing spondylitis synovial fluid. CD8+ by phenotype, disease-linked clones were relatively rare in peripheral blood. Among TCR beta sequences, a motif of under 10 highly homologous variants appeared characteristic of ankylosing spondylitis blood.

This sequence originates from a male donor with ankylosing spondylitis. The rearrangement joins TRBV20-1 to TRBJ2-1, with D unresolved. Input material: blood, either unsorted or a sorted T cell fraction (not recorded which). CDR3 nucleotides: TGCAGTGCTAGTGGGCCTAACAAATACAATGAGCAGTTCTTC. Protein: CSASGPNKYNEQFF.